Below, 12 T cell receptor beta chains from the same sample are listed, as sequenced in a study of blood T cell repertoires in COVID-19. Using immunoSEQ multiplex PCR, the repertoire was profiled, and TCRdb retains in-frame clones only, with some absent. The table has 87,000 or so clones, more than 75% seen once; the top ten hold roughly 5.1%. Sequencing was carried out using peripheral blood. The source is a man aged 40-49 years with acute or convalescent COVID-19.

The genes are TRBV24-1 and TRBJ2-3; unclear D gene. From germline, CDR1 is KGHDR and CDR2 SFDVKD. The ends were cut back, 0 bases at V and 0 bases at J, with 9 bases in the middle. The CDR3 sequence is 16 residues long. The CDR3 sequence is CATSDLPSTSTDTQYF. The DNA of the CDR3 is TGTGCCACCAGTGATTTGCCGTCGACTAGCACAGATACGCAGTATTTT.

In this sample, this clone turned up once. The chain is built from TRBV7-3 and TRBJ2-5, with a tentative D call TRBD1 (6 bases). Germline V gives CDR1 SGHTA, CDR2 FQGTGA. The CDR3 extends over 14 amino acids. The V gene lost 4 bases and the J gene lost 2 bases, with 11 bases spanning the gap. CDR3 coding DNA: TGTGCCAGCAGCTCAACAGGGACACAAGAGACCCAGTACTTC. Amino acids: CASSSTGTQETQYF.

The V and J genes are TRBV3-1 (or the pseudogene TRBV3-2) and TRBJ1-2; 7 nucleotides agree with TRBD1. Germline lookup yields CDR1 LGHDT and CDR2 YNNKEL (reference sequence). The V and J ends lost 0 bases and 14 bases, in that order; junction bases with no gene match: 6. This CDR3 is 12 amino acids long. This CDR3 reads CASSQDNGGQTF. The CDR3, as DNA: TGTGCCAGCAGCCAAGATAACGGGGGACAGACCTTC.

This clone appeared once. The V gene is TRBV24-1, the J gene TRBJ2-1; D is perhaps TRBD1 (6 bases). Germline CDR1 is KGHDR and CDR2 is SFDVKD. Trimming took 7 bases from V and 6 from J, leaving 21 bases between them. The CDR3 sequence is 16 residues long. CDR3 sequence reads: CATSPRWGREGNEQFF. The CDR3 DNA reads as TGTGCCACCAGCCCCCGGTGGGGGCGAGAGGGCAATGAGCAGTTCTTC.

This clone was observed a single time. The chain recombines TRBV2 with TRBJ1-2; D is possibly TRBD1 (5 bases). The CDR3 extends over 11 amino acids. Germline V gene lookup returns CDR1 SNHLY and CDR2 FYNNEI. V was shortened by 10 bases and J by 6 bases, with 12 bases between the two germline ends. The DNA of the CDR3 is TGTGCCAACATGGGGGGTAATGGCTACACCTTC. Translating gives CANMGGNGYTF.

This rearrangement joins TRBV30 to TRBJ2-3; D gene ambiguous. The CDR3 covers 14 residues. Trimming removed 3 bases at V and 6 bases at J, with 16 bases between. CDR1 and CDR2 (germline): GTSNPN, SVGIG (reference sequence). The CDR3 nucleotides are TGTGCCTGGAGGCCATATCCGCCGCGGGATACGCAGTATTTT. Translating it yields CAWRPYPPRDTQYF. The whole variable domain, remainder taken from reference TRBV30 and TRBJ2-3, is SQTIHQWPATLVQPVGSPLSLECTVEGTSNPNLYWYRQAAGRGLQLLFYSVGIGQISSEVPQNLSASRPQDRQFILSSKKLLLSDSGFYLCAWRPYPPRDTQYFGPGTRLTVL.

The DNA of the CDR3 is TGCGCCAGCAGCCCACAAGCCCTGACAGCAATTCAAGAGACCCAGTACTTC. Translating it yields CASSPQALTAIQETQYF. The chain joins TRBV5-1 to TRBJ2-5, with D tentatively TRBD1 (5 bases). Trimming left V 4 bases short and J 2 bases short, with 21 bases between. The CDR3 spans 17 residues. Germline values: CDR1 SGHRS, CDR2 YFSETQ.

This chain links TRBV18 with TRBJ2-1; 13 nucleotides match TRBD2. The trim removed 6 bases at V and 9 bases at J, leaving 8 bases unmatched. CDR3 size: 15 residues. Germline V lookup: CDR1 KGHSH, CDR2 LQKENI. CDR3 nucleotides: TGTGCCAGCTCCCTTGGACTAGCGGGAGCGGGTGAGCAGTTCTTC. It encodes CASSLGLAGAGEQFF.

The gene calls are TRBV6-2 or TRBV6-3 and TRBJ1-6, with unresolved D. The CDR3 is 18 residues long. Germline V lookup: CDR1 MNHEY, CDR2 SVGEGT. V dropped 0 bases and J dropped 2 bases, with 14 bases sitting between them. The CDR3: CASSYSPTRGAYNSPLHF. DNA for the CDR3: TGTGCCAGCAGTTACTCACCTACCCGGGGAGCCTATAATTCACCCCTCCACTTT.

The chain combines TRBV18 with TRBJ2-2, with D tentatively TRBD2 (6 bases). This CDR3 is 17 amino acids long. Germline CDR1 KGHSH, CDR2 LQKENI. V dropped 2 bases and J dropped 5 bases, with 18 bases sitting between them. The CDR3 is CASSPLGGVSETGELFF. The CDR3 DNA sequence: TGTGCCAGCTCACCATTAGGAGGGGTGTCGGAAACCGGGGAGCTGTTTTTT.

The chain uses TRBV30 and TRBJ1-4; TRBD1 agrees at 9 bases. The germline gives CDR1 GTSNPN, CDR2 SVGIG (reference sequence). The CDR3 runs 15 residues. Trimming removed 7 bases from V and 7 bases from J; junction bases left unmatched: 13. The CDR3 here is CAFGQGRAAIEKLFF. The CDR3 bases are TGTGCCTTCGGACAGGGGAGGGCTGCGATTGAAAAACTGTTTTTT.

The chain employs TRBV13 and TRBJ1-2, with TRBD1 as a possible D gene (6 bases). This CDR3 is built from 14 residues. Trimming took off 3 bases at V and 5 bases at J, with 13 bases between the two ends. Germline CDR1 reads PRHDT; CDR2 reads FYEKMQ (reference sequence). The CDR3 spells CASSFEGGSYGYTF. The DNA for the CDR3 is TGTGCCAGCAGCTTCGAGGGGGGGTCATATGGCTACACCTTC.